This TCR beta chain comes out of a study of blood T cell repertoires in COVID-19. Trimming pared 0 bases from V and 0 bases from J, leaving 12 bases between. The CDR3 is 16 residues long. CDR1 is GTSNPN, CDR2 SVGIG, per germline (reference sequence). Here immunoSEQ multiplex PCR was the method, and the copy in TCRdb shows in-frame clones only, minus some. The data hold more than 95,000 clones, with around three quarters observed a single time. Material for sequencing was peripheral blood. This sequence originates from a man aged 35 to 55 with active or convalescent COVID-19. The chain is built from TRBV30 and TRBJ1-5; the D is unclear. This CDR3 is CAWSVGSVYSNQPQHF. The CDR3 region has the DNA TGTGCCTGGAGTGTCGGTAGTGTCTATAGCAATCAGCCCCAGCATTTT.